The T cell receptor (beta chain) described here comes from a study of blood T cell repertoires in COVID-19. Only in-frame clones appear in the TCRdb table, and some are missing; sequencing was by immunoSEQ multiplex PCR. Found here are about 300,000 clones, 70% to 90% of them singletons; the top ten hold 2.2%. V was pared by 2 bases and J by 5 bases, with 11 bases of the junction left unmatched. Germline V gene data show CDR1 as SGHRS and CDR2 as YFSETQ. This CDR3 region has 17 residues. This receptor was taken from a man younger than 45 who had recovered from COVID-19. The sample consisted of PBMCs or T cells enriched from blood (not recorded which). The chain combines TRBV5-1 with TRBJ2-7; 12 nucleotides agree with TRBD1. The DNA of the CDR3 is TGCGCCAGCAGCTTTAACACGGGACAGGGGGCTTCAAACGAGCAGTACTTC. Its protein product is CASSFNTGQGASNEQYF.